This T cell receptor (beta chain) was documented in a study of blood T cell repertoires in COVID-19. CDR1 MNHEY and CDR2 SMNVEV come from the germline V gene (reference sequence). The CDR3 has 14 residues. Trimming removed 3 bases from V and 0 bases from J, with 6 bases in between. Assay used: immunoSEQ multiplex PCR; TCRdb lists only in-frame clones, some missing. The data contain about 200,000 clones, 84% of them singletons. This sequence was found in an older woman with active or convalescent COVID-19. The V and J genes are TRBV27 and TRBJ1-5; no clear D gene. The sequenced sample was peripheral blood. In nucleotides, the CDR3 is TGTGCCAGCAGTTTGCGGGATAGCAATCAGCCCCAGCATTTT. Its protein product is CASSLRDSNQPQHF.